This T cell receptor beta chain was identified in a study of shared clonotypes between healthy human individuals. Assay: immunoSEQ multiplex PCR; the TCRdb copy retains only in-frame clones and omits some. Of 2 million or so clones listed, roughly 94% are singletons. CD8 cells regarded as naive lacked CD45RO, were positively chosen for CCR7, and omitted terminally differentiated effector memory CD45RA+ cells. The donors, all of them Caucasian adults, lived in Nashville, Tennessee. Sequencing input: naive CD8+ T cells sorted from blood. This receptor was obtained from a young man in good health.

CDR3: CASSGTGTGSSYEQYF. CDR3 bases: TGCGCCAGCAGCGGGACAGGGACGGGAAGCTCCTACGAGCAGTACTTC. V usage is TRBV5-1 and J usage is TRBJ2-7, with TRBD1 matching 9 bases. Trimming cost V 4 bases and J 0 bases; bases outside gene matches: 8. This CDR3 comprises 16 residues. The germline V gene encodes CDR1 SGHRS and CDR2 YFSETQ.